This T cell receptor beta chain was found in a study of T cells expressing NK-cell markers. This CDR3 comprises 15 residues. Using the 5' RACE reads, TCRdb records one entry per CDR3 protein without DNA. Here the sample table reports 150,000 to 160,000 distinct CDR3 sequences. This TCR was recovered from a woman aged 50 to 65 in good health. The chain couples TRBV12-3 or TRBV12-4 to TRBJ2-1; TCRdb outputs TRBD2, but without DNA this stays unchecked. The specimen sequenced was blood T cells: a sorted CD56 or NKG2C T cell subset, CD4+ or CD8+ T cells, or bulk PBMC T cells (not recorded which). The CDR3 sequence is CASSPTSGSLDEQFF.